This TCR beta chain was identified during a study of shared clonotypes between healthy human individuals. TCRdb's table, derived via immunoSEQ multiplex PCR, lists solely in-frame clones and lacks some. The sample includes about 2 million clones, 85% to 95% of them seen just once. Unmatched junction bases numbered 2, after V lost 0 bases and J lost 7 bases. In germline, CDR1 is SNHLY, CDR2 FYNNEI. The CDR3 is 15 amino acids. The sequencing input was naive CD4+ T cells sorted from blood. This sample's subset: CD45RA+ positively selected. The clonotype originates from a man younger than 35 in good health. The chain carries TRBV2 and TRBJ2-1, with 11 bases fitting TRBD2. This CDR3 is CASSEARTSGNEQFF. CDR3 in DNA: TGTGCCAGCAGTGAAGCCCGGACTAGCGGGAATGAGCAGTTCTTC.